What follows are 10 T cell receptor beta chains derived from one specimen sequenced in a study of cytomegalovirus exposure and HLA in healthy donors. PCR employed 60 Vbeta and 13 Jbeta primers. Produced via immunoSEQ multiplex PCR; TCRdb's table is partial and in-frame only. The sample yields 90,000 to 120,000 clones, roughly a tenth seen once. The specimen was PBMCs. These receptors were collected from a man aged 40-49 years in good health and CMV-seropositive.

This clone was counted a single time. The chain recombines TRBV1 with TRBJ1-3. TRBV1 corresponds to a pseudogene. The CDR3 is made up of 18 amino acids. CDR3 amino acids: CTSSQDHGGLHSGNTIYF. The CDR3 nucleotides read TGCACCAGCAGCCAAGATCACGGGGGTCTCCACTCTGGAAACACCATATATTTT.

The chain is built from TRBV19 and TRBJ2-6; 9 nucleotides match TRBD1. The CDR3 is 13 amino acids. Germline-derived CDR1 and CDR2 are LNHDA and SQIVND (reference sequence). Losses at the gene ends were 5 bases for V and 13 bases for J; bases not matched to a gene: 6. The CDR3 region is CASSRDREGVLTF. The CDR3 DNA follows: TGTGCCAGTAGTCGGGACAGGGAGGGTGTCCTGACTTTC.

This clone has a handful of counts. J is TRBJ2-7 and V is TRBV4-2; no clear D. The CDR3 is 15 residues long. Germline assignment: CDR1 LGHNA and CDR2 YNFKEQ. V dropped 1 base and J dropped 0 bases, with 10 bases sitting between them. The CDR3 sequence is CASSQAAAGSYEQYF. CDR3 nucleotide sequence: TGTGCCAGCAGCCAAGCTGCGGCCGGCTCCTACGAGCAGTACTTC.

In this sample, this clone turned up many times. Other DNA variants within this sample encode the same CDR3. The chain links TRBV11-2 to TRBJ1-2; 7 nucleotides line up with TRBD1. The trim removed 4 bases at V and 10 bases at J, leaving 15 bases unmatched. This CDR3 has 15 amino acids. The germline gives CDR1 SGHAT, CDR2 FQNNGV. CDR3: CASSSGQVVEVDYTF. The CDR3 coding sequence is TGTGCCAGCAGCTCCGGACAGGTGGTGGAGGTTGACTACACCTTC.

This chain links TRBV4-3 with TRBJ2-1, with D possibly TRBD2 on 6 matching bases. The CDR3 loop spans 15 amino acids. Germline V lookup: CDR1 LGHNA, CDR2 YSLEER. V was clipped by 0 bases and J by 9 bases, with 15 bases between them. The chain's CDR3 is CASSQELALGSEQFF. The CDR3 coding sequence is TGCGCCAGCAGCCAAGAACTAGCACTAGGTAGTGAGCAGTTCTTC.

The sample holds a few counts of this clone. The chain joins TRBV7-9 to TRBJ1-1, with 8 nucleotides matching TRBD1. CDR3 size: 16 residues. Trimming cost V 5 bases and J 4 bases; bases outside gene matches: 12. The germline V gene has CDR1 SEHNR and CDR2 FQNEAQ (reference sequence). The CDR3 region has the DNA TGTGCCAGCAGCCATAGGACAGGGCGAAGGGGCACTGAAGCTTTCTTT. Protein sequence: CASSHRTGRRGTEAFF. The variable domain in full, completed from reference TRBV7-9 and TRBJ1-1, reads DTGVSQNPRHKITKRGQNVTFRCDPISEHNRLYWYRQTLGQGPEFLTYFQNEAQLEKSRLLSDRFSAERPKGSFSTLEIQRTEQGDSAMYLCASSHRTGRRGTEAFFGQGTRLTVV.

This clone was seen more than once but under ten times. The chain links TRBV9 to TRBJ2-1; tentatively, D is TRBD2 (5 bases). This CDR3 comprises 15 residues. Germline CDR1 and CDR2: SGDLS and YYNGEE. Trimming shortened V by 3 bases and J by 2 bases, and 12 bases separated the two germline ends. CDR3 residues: CASSDDSAAYNEQFF. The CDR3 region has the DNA TGTGCCAGCAGCGATGATAGCGCGGCCTACAATGAGCAGTTCTTC.

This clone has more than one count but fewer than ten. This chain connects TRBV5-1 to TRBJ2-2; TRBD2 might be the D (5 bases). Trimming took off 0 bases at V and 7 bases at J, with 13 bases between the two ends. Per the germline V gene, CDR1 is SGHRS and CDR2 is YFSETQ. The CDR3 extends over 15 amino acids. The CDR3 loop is CASSLETSLGGELFF. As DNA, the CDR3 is TGCGCCAGCAGCTTGGAAACTAGTTTAGGCGGGGAGCTGTTTTTT.

This CDR3 reads CASSQGGTGDTEAFF. As DNA, the CDR3 is TGCGCCAGCAGCCAAGGAGGGACAGGGGACACTGAAGCTTTCTTT. V usage is TRBV4-3 and J usage is TRBJ1-1, with 10 bases fitting TRBD1. CDR1 is LGHNA, CDR2 YSLEER, per germline. V trimming: 1 base; J trimming: 3 bases; junction bases outside the gene matches: 2. CDR3 length: 15 residues.

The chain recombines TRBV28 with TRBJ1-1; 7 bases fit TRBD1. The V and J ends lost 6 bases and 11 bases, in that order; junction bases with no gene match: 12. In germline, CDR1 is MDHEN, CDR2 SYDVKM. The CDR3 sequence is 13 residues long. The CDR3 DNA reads TGTGCCAGCAGCCCTCAGGGGGGTACGTGGGCTTTCTTT. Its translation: CASSPQGGTWAFF.